Below are 17 T cell receptor beta chains sequenced from a single sample in a study of response to subunit inactivated influenza vaccine. In TCRdb, the RT-PCR reads were re-called with MiXCR into one record per CDR3 protein. Here the sample spans about 540,000 distinct CDR3 sequences, roughly a quarter being singletons. This sample also appeared in a second study, on T cells expressing NK-cell markers. Per that paper: 5'RACE template switching with UMIs produced the TCR beta cDNA.

The sample here was CD4+ T cells sorted from PBMCs, taken 12 days after vaccination. Receptor source: a man in his forties or fifties who received an inactivated influenza vaccine.

The rearrangement uses TRBV6-4 and TRBJ1-1; weak D call: TRBD1 (6 bases). Trimming took 7 bases from V and 0 from J, leaving 12 bases between them. Germline values: CDR1 MRHNA, CDR2 SNTAGT. This CDR3 region has 14 residues. CDR3 region: CASKQGAVNTEAFF. CDR3 nucleotide sequence: TGTGCCAGCAAACAGGGAGCGGTGAACACTGAAGCTTTCTTT.

This clonotype has more than one count but fewer than ten. The J gene is TRBJ1-6, the V gene TRBV12-3 or TRBV12-4; possible D gene TRBD1, 6 bases. This CDR3 region has 13 residues. Trimming stripped 6 bases from V and 10 bases from J, with 13 bases between. CDR3 nucleotides: TGTGCCAGCAGAACGGGACAAGGGTCACCCCTCCACTTT. Its translation is CASRTGQGSPLHF.

This clonotype has more than one count but fewer than ten. The chain uses TRBV7-2 and TRBJ1-2, with 7 positions matching TRBD1. CDR3 length: 12 amino acids. With 11 bases clipped from V and 0 bases from J, the junction kept 3 bases outside the gene matches. Germline lookup yields CDR1 SGHTA and CDR2 FQGNSA. In DNA, the CDR3 is TGTGCCGGCGGGACAGCTAACTATGGCTACACCTTC. Residues: CAGGTANYGYTF.

The V and J genes are TRBV6-1 and TRBJ2-1; 12 nucleotides align to TRBD2. The germline V gene encodes CDR1 MNHNS and CDR2 SASEGT. This CDR3 comprises 16 residues. V was pared by 6 bases and J by 6 bases, with 9 bases of the junction left unmatched. The DNA for the CDR3 is TGTGCCAGCAGGGTCGGCCTAGCGGGAGGGTTCAATGAGCAGTTCTTC. As protein: CASRVGLAGGFNEQFF.

CDR3 in DNA: TGTGCCCCCCGGTGTGACACGGGGGACACAGATACGCAGTATTTT. It specifies CAPRCDTGDTDTQYF. The J gene is TRBJ2-3, the V gene TRBV24-1; tentatively, D is TRBD2 (6 bases). Looked up from germline, CDR1 is KGHDR and CDR2 is SFDVKD. Trimming shortened V by 12 bases and J by 2 bases, and 20 bases separated the two germline ends. The CDR3 is made up of 15 amino acids.

The chain is built from TRBV9 and TRBJ2-1; 10 positions match TRBD2. Trimming removed 2 bases from V and 9 bases from J; junction bases left unmatched: 11. This CDR3 contains 16 residues. The germline V gene encodes CDR1 SGDLS and CDR2 YYNGEE. The CDR3 coding sequence is TGTGCCAGCAGCGTTGCCGGAACTAGCGGGGTGATTGAGCAGTTCTTC. Amino acids: CASSVAGTSGVIEQFF.

The chain links TRBV12-3 or TRBV12-4 to TRBJ1-1; 8 bases align to TRBD1. This CDR3 region has 14 residues. V dropped 7 bases and J dropped 3; count of bases not matched to a gene: 7. DNA of the CDR3: TGTGCCAGCACTCGACAGGGGAGAGACACTGAAGCTTTCTTT. It yields the protein CASTRQGRDTEAFF.

The chain employs TRBV5-1 and TRBJ2-7; 7 nucleotides match TRBD1. Trimming at V came to 0 bases and at J to 2 bases, leaving 2 bases not matched to a gene. CDR1 SGHRS and CDR2 YFSETQ come from the germline V gene. The CDR3 is made up of 14 amino acids. CDR3 sequence (DNA): TGCGCCAGCAGCTTGGGGGGACAGACCTACGAGCAGTACTTC. The encoded protein is CASSLGGQTYEQYF.

The chain carries TRBV20-1 and TRBJ2-7, with 9 bases matching TRBD1. The CDR3 contains 14 residues. J gave up 6 bases and V 6 bases, and 12 bases lay outside the gene matches. Germline V gene sequence: CDR1 DFQATT, CDR2 SNEGSKA (reference sequence). The CDR3 protein is CSATIRDRVGEQYF. The CDR3 nucleotides read TGCAGTGCGACAATCCGGGACAGGGTCGGCGAGCAGTACTTC.

The chain uses TRBV4-1 and TRBJ2-1, with D possibly TRBD1 on 5 matching bases. This CDR3 has 18 residues. Looked up from germline, CDR1 is MGHRA and CDR2 is YSYEKL. V was cut by 11 bases and J by 0 bases, with 26 bases left in between. DNA for the CDR3: TGCGCCGCCAGCAGGGTATCCCTTCGTCTGAGCTCCTACAATGAGCAGTTCTTC. Encoded protein: CAASRVSLRLSSYNEQFF.

V gene TRBV6-5 combines with J gene TRBJ2-2; D is ambiguous. Looked up from germline, CDR1 is MNHEY and CDR2 is SVGAGI. The ends were cut back, 2 bases at V and 4 bases at J, with 8 bases in the middle. The CDR3 has 14 amino acids. CDR3 sequence (DNA): TGTGCCAGCAGTTACGGGGTAGTCACCGGGGAGCTGTTTTTT. Protein: CASSYGVVTGELFF.

This clonotype appeared a few times. This sequence joins TRBV3-1 and TRBJ2-7; perhaps D is TRBD1 or TRBD2 (6 bases each). The CDR3 totals 15 residues. Trimming stripped 6 bases from V and 0 bases from J, with 15 bases between. CDR1 is LGHDT and CDR2 is YNNKEL in the germline V gene (reference sequence). CDR3 sequence (DNA): TGTGCCAGCAGACCCGCGGGGACACCCTCCTACGAGCAGTACTTC. Amino acids: CASRPAGTPSYEQYF.

This chain connects TRBV25-1 to TRBJ2-2; TRBD1 matches 10 bases. Trimming at V came to 8 bases and at J to 4 bases, leaving 7 bases not matched to a gene. Germline CDR1 and CDR2: MGHDK and SYGVNS. CDR3 length: 15 amino acids. The CDR3: CASARTGGVTGELFF. DNA of the CDR3: TGTGCCAGCGCCCGGACAGGGGGAGTCACCGGGGAGCTGTTTTTT. Combining the CDR3 with reference TRBV25-1 and TRBJ2-2 gives the whole variable domain EADIYQTPRYLVIGTGKKITLECSQTMGHDKMYWYQQDPGMELHLIHYSYGVNSTEKGDLSSESTVSRIRTEHFPLTLESARPSHTSQYLCASARTGGVTGELFFGEGSRLTVL.

The CDR3 region has the DNA TGTGCCAGCTCACCGACGACTAGCCCTACTGAGCAGTTCTTC. Its protein is CASSPTTSPTEQFF. V gene TRBV18 combines with J gene TRBJ2-1; 7 bases align to TRBD2. The CDR3 loop spans 14 amino acids. V shed 3 bases and J 9 bases; nucleotides not matched to a gene: 8. Germline assignment: CDR1 KGHSH and CDR2 LQKENI.

This clonotype has more than one count but fewer than ten. This chain joins TRBV4-1 and TRBJ1-1; TRBD1 is a possible D gene (6 bases). The length of the CDR3 is 15 residues. Deletions cut 0 bases from V and 6 bases from J, with 14 bases between. Per germline, CDR1 MGHRA and CDR2 YSYEKL. The CDR3 coding sequence is TGCGCCAGCAGCCAAGATAATCGACAGGATGCTGAAGCTTTCTTT. This encodes CASSQDNRQDAEAFF.

In its sample, this clonotype was seen a few times. The chain combines TRBV5-1 with TRBJ2-7, with a tentative D call TRBD2 (7 bases). CDR1 is SGHRS, CDR2 YFSETQ, per germline. The CDR3 contains 16 residues. The ends were cut back, 4 bases at V and 6 bases at J, with 23 bases in the middle. CDR3 region: CASSPGLVQGKTEQYF. In DNA, the CDR3 is TGCGCCAGCAGCCCCGGACTAGTCCAGGGGAAGACCGAGCAGTACTTC.

J is TRBJ2-7 and V is TRBV6-2 or TRBV6-3; 9 nucleotides line up with TRBD2. CDR1 MNHEY and CDR2 SVGEGT come from the germline V gene. The CDR3 length is 19 residues. J gave up 0 bases and V 1 base, and 13 bases lay outside the gene matches. CDR3 in DNA: TGTGCCAGCAGTTACTATAATTCCCCGACTAGCGGATTCTCCTACGAGCAGTACTTC. It encodes CASSYYNSPTSGFSYEQYF.